The rows below give T cell receptor beta chains drawn from one sample of a study of blood T cell repertoires in COVID-19. Method: immunoSEQ multiplex PCR; TCRdb's copy keeps in-frame clones and lacks some. The repertoire holds about 190,000 clones, with around 85% as singletons. Sequenced: peripheral blood. The receptors were sampled from a man between 65 and 80 years old with active or convalescent COVID-19. The CDR3 runs from the conserved cysteine through the conserved F or W. The D gene is left open where the match is weak. A row's size may be missing; if present it is once, few, many or a size class.

NA | NA | TRBJ2-1 | TRBV6-6 | TGTGCCAGCAGTCACCCCTATAATGAGCAGTTCTTC | CASSHPYNEQFF
TRBD1 | NA | TRBJ1-1 | TRBV7-9 | TGTGCCAGCAGCTTACTGACAGGGTCGGGCACTGAAGCTTTCTTT | CASSLLTGSGTEAFF
NA | few | TRBJ2-7 | TRBV3-1/TRBV3-2 | TGTGCCAGCAGCCCGGGTCATGGGGGCCGTTACTACGAGCAGTACTTC | CASSPGHGGRYYEQYF
TRBD1 | NA | TRBJ2-1 | TRBV7-9 | TGTGCCAGCAGCTTAGATGGGACAGACTACAATGAGCAGTTCTTC | CASSLDGTDYNEQFF
NA | NA | TRBJ1-4 | TRBV10-2 | TGCGCCAGCGGAGGCCGGGGGGTCAATGAAAAACTGTTTTTT | CASGGRGVNEKLFF
NA | NA | TRBJ1-1 | TRBV7-9 | TGTGCCAGCAGCCTAAGGCAGGGGAACACTGAAGCTTTCTTT | CASSLRQGNTEAFF
NA | NA | TRBJ1-6 | TRBV30 | TGTGCCTGGAGGATGATAGGGGCGAACCCCTCCTATAATTCACCCCTCCACTTT | CAWRMIGANPSYNSPLHF
NA | NA | TRBJ1-2 | TRBV28 | TGTGCCAGCAGTCCAAGGACAGCTAACTATGGCTACACCTTC | CASSPRTANYGYTF
TRBD2 | NA | TRBJ2-5 | TRBV28 | TGTGCCAGCGCGTTAGCGGGCCTCCAAGAGACCCAGTACTTC | CASALAGLQETQYF
NA | NA | TRBJ2-6 | TRBV5-1 | TGCGCCAGCAGCTCCGCAGGGTCTGGGGCCAACGTCCTGACTTTC | CASSSAGSGANVLTF
NA | once | TRBJ2-5 | TRBV2 | TGTGCCGGCCGGACTTCAGAGACCCAGTACTTC | CAGRTSETQYF
NA | NA | TRBJ2-2 | TRBV7-2 | TGTGCCAGCAGCTGGGGGGTCAACACCGGGGAGCTGTTTTTT | CASSWGVNTGELFF
NA | NA | TRBJ2-5 | TRBV7-9 | TGTGCCAGCAGCTTAGGGGGAGCCCCGGGGACCCAGTACTTC | CASSLGGAPGTQYF
TRBD1 | NA | TRBJ2-2 | TRBV18 | TGTGCCAGCTCACCACAGGGGGCGTACACCGGGGAGCTGTTTTTT | CASSPQGAYTGELFF
NA | few | TRBJ2-7 | TRBV15 | TGTGCCACCAGCAGAGATTCCCAGGCCAGCCACTTC | CATSRDSQASHF
NA | NA | TRBJ1-1 | TRBV28 | TGTGCCAGCAGTTTAGTCCGGGTGAACACTGAAGCTTTCTTT | CASSLVRVNTEAFF
TRBD2 | NA | TRBJ2-7 | TRBV6-6 | TGTGCCAGCAGTCCGGACCGCTCTATTAGCGGGAGAGTATCGGACGAGCAGTACTTC | CASSPDRSISGRVSDEQYF
NA | NA | TRBJ1-4 | TRBV3-1/TRBV3-2 | TGTGCCAGCAGCCCCAACGGGGGGGGAAAACTGTTTTTT | CASSPNGGGKLFF
NA | NA | TRBJ2-3 | TRBV30 | TGTGCCTGGACTCCGGGACAAGTATGGGATACGCAGTATTTT | CAWTPGQVWDTQYF
TRBD1 | once | TRBJ1-5 | TRBV28 | TGTGCCAGCAGCTTACAGGGGGCGAGTCAGCCCCAGCATTTT | CASSLQGASQPQHF
NA | NA | TRBJ1-3 | TRBV5-4 | TGTGCCAGCAGCTTGGGGGGCAGAAGACCTGGAAACACCATATATTTT | CASSLGGRRPGNTIYF
TRBD2 | NA | TRBJ2-3 | TRBV9 | TGTGCCAGCAGCGTGGATAGCGGGGGGGCAGGAGATACGCAGTATTTT | CASSVDSGGAGDTQYF
NA | NA | TRBJ1-5 | TRBV2 | TGTGCCAGCAGTGAAGAAGGTATAGCGGGTTTTGGGTCGCCCCAGCATTTT | CASSEEGIAGFGSPQHF
TRBD2 | NA | TRBJ2-2 | TRBV4-3 | TGCGCCAGCAGCCAAGACCCCCTGCGGGGGGTTAGCGGGGAGCTGTTTTTT | CASSQDPLRGVSGELFF
TRBD2 | NA | TRBJ2-3 | TRBV28 | TGTGCCAGCAGTCCAATAGCGGGAGGCCTTCGCACAGATACGCAGTATTTT | CASSPIAGGLRTDTQYF
TRBD1 | NA | TRBJ2-5 | TRBV2 | TGTGCCAGCAACCAGGGGGCTGGGGAGACCCAGTACTTC | CASNQGAGETQYF
TRBD1 | NA | TRBJ2-7 | TRBV28 | TGTGCCAGCAGTTTTTCCGGGACAGGGGGCGTGTACGAGCAGTACTTC | CASSFSGTGGVYEQYF
NA | once | TRBJ1-5 | TRBV12-2 | TGTGCAAGTCGCTACCACCAGGGAACGGTGTTCGCCTCTTTCAATCAGCCCCAGCATTTT | CASRYHQGTVFASFNQPQHF
TRBD1 | NA | TRBJ1-2 | TRBV6-5 | TGTGCCTCCTACGACAGGGTCGGCTATGGCTACACCTTC | CASYDRVGYGYTF
NA | NA | TRBJ1-4 | TRBV28 | TGTGCCAGCAGACCCGCCCCCCCGGCTAATGAAAAACTGTTTTTT | CASRPAPPANEKLFF
TRBD1 | NA | TRBJ2-7 | TRBV28 | TGTGCCACCGACCTTGGACAGGACTACGAGCAGTACTTC | CATDLGQDYEQYF
NA | NA | TRBJ2-1 | TRBV18 | TGTGCCAGCTCACCAACACTAGGTTTGGGGTTCTTC | CASSPTLGLGFF
NA | NA | TRBJ1-2 | TRBV19 | TGTGCCAGTATTGGGGGCAGACAGTTCCGCGGCTACACCTTC | CASIGGRQFRGYTF
TRBD2 | NA | TRBJ2-2 | TRBV4-1 | TGCGCCAGCAGCGGACTAGCGGGGGGTGGCACCGGGGAGCTGTTTTTT | CASSGLAGGGTGELFF
NA | NA | TRBJ2-2 | TRBV19 | TGTGCCAGTAGTATACAGGACACCGGGGAGCTGTTTTTT | CASSIQDTGELFF
TRBD1 | NA | TRBJ2-1 | TRBV4-1 | TGCGCCAGCAGCCAAGGACAGGGCTACAATGAGCAGTTCTTC | CASSQGQGYNEQFF
TRBD2 | few | TRBJ2-1 | TRBV28 | TGTGCCAGCAGTTTTCGACTAGCGGGCGCTACCGAGCAGTTCTTC | CASSFRLAGATEQFF
TRBD2 | NA | TRBJ2-7 | TRBV7-2 | TGTGCCAGCAGCCGTTCTAGGGCGGGGGGCTACGAGCAGTACTTC | CASSRSRAGGYEQYF
NA | NA | TRBJ1-2 | TRBV7-2 | TGTGCCAGCAGCATAAACACAGGGCTCAGTAACTATGGCTACACCTTC | CASSINTGLSNYGYTF
TRBD1 | NA | TRBJ1-1 | TRBV4-1 | TGCGCCAGCAGCCAAGAGATTCCGGACAGGGATCTTAGTGGAGCTTTCTTT | CASSQEIPDRDLSGAFF
NA | NA | TRBJ1-1 | TRBV28 | TGTGCCAGCAGGAAACAGGAAAACCGGAACACTGAAGCTTTCTTT | CASRKQENRNTEAFF
TRBD1 | NA | TRBJ1-6 | TRBV5-1 | TGCGCCAGCAGTAACAGGACAGGGGGTAATTCACCCCTCCACTTT | CASSNRTGGNSPLHF
TRBD2 | NA | TRBJ2-3 | TRBV3-1/TRBV3-2 | TGTGCCAGCAGCCCCCTAGCGGGGGGGCAGACAGATACGCAGTATTTT | CASSPLAGGQTDTQYF
TRBD1 | NA | TRBJ1-1 | TRBV18 | TGTGCCAGCTCACCGACAGGGAGAGAAGCTTTCTTT | CASSPTGREAFF
NA | once | TRBJ1-2 | TRBV6-1 | TGTGCCAGCAGTGAATATATCGTGGGGCTGCCCGCAGGCTACACCTTC | CASSEYIVGLPAGYTF
TRBD1 | few | TRBJ1-2 | TRBV30 | TGTGCCTGGGACAGGGCTAACTATGGCTACACCTTC | CAWDRANYGYTF
NA | NA | TRBJ1-5 | TRBV14 | TGTGCCAGCAGCCAAGCGCGTCTTAGTAGCAATCAGCCCCAGCATTTT | CASSQARLSSNQPQHF
NA | NA | TRBJ2-1 | TRBV29-1 | TGCAGCGTAAGACGCGGTGGGAGCTCCTACAATGAGCAGTTCTTC | CSVRRGGSSYNEQFF
TRBD1 | few | TRBJ2-1 | TRBV2 | TGTGCCAGCAGTGAAGCGCGAGGACAGGTCAACAATGAGCAGTTCTTC | CASSEARGQVNNEQFF
NA | NA | TRBJ1-2 | TRBV7-9 | TGTGCCAGCAGCTTGGTGGGGGCCACTTGGACTAACTATGGCTACACCTTC | CASSLVGATWTNYGYTF